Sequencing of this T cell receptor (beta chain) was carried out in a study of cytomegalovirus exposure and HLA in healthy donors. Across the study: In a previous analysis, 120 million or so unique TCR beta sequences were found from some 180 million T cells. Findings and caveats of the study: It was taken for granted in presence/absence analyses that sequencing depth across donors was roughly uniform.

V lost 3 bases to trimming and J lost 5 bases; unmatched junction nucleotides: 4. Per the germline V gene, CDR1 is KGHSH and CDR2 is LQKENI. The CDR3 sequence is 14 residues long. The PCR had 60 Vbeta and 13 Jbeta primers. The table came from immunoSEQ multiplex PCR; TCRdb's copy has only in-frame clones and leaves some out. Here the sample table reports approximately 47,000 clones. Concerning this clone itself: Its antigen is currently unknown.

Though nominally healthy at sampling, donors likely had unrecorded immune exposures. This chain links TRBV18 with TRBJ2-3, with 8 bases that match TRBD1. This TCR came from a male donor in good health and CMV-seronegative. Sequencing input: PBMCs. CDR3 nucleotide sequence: TGTGCCAGCTCACCTTCCAGGGGGCAAGATACGCAGTATTTT. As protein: CASSPSRGQDTQYF.